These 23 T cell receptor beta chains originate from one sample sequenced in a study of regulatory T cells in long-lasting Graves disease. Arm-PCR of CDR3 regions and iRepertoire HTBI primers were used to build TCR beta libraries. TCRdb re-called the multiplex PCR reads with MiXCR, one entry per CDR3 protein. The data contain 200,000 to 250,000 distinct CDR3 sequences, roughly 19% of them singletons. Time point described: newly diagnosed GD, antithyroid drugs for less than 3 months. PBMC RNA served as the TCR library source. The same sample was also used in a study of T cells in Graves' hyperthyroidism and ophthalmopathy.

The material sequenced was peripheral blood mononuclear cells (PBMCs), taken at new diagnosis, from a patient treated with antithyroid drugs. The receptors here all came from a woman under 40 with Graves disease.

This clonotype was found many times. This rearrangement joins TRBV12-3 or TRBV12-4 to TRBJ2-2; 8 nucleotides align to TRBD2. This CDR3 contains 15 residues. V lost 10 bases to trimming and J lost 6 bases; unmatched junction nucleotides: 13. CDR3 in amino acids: CAISPGGVKAGELFF. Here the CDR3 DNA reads TGTGCCATTTCCCCCGGGGGGGTAAAGGCCGGGGAGCTGTTTTTT.

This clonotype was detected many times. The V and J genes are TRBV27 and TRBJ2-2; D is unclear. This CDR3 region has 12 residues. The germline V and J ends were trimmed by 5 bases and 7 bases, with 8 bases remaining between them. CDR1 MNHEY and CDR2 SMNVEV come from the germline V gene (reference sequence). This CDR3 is CASSAVVGELFF. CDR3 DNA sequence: TGTGCCAGCAGTGCAGTCGTCGGGGAGCTGTTTTTT.

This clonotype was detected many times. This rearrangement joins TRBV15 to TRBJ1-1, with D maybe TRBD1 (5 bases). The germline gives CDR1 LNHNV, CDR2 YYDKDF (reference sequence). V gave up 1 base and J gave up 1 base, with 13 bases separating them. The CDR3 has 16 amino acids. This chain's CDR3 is CATSRGGRGANTEAFF. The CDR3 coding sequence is TGTGCCACCAGCAGAGGTGGCAGAGGGGCGAACACTGAAGCTTTCTTT.

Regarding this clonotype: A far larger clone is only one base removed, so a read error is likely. The CDR3 reads CVSSLGGAGRAYGYTF. The CDR3, as DNA: TGTGTCAGCAGCTTAGGAGGAGCCGGCAGGGCCTATGGCTACACCTTC. This chain joins TRBV11-3 and TRBJ1-2; perhaps TRBD1 as D (5 bases). The length of the CDR3 is 16 residues. Germline CDR1 reads SGHNT; CDR2 reads YENEEA. The full variable domain, its missing parts supplied by reference TRBV11-3 and TRBJ1-2, is EAGVVQSPRYKIIEKKQPVAFWCNPISGHNTLYWYLQNLGQGPELLIRYENEEAVDDSQLPKDRFSAERLKGVDSTLKIQPAELGDSAVYLCVSSLGGAGRAYGYTFGSGTRLTVV.

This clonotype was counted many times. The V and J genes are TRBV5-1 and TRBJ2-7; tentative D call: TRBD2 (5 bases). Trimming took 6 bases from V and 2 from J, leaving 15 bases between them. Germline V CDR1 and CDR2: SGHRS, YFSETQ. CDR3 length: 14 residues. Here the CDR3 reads CASNKRRQPYEQYF. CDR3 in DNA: TGCGCCAGCAACAAAAGGAGGCAGCCCTACGAGCAGTACTTC.

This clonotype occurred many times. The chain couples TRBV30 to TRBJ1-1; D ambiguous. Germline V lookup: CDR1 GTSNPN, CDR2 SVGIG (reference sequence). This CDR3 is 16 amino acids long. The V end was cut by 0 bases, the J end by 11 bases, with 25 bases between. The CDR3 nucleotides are TGTGCCTGGAGTGTATGGTCGGGGAACCTGGCGCTCCTGGCTTTCTTT. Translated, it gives CAWSVWSGNLALLAFF.

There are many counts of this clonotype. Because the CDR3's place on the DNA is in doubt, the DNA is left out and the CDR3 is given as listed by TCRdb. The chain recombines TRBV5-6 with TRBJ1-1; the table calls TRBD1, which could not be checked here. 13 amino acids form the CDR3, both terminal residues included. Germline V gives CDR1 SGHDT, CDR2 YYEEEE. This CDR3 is CASSFLWAAEAFF.

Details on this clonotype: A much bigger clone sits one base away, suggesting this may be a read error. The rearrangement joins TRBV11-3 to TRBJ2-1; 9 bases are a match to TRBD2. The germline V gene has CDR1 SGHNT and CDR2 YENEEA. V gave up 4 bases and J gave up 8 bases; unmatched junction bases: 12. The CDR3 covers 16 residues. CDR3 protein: CASSSLASGELDEQFF. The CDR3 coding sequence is TGTGCCAGCAGCTCCCTGGCTAGCGGGGAGTTAGATGAGCAGTTCTTC.

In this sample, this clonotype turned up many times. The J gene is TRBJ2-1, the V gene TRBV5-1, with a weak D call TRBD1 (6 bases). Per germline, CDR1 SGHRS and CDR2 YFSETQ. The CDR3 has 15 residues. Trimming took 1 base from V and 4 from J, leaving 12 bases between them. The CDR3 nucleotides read TGCGCCAGCAGCTTGCTGGGGGCAAGTTACAATGAGCAGTTCTTC. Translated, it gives CASSLLGASYNEQFF. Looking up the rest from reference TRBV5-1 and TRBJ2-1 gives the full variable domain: KAGVTQTPRYLIKTRGQQVTLSCSPISGHRSVSWYQQTPGQGLQFLFEYFSETQRNKGNFPGRFSGRQFSNSRSEMNVSTLELGDSALYLCASSLLGASYNEQFFGPGTRLTVL.

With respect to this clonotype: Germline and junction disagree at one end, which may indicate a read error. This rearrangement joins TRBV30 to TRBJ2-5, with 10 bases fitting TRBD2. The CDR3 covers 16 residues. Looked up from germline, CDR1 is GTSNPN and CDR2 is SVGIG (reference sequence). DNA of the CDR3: TGTGCCTGGAGGGAATCTAGCGGGAGAATCATGGAGACCCAGTATTTC. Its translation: CAWRESSGRIMETQYF.

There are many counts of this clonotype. CDR3: CSVVAGSDTQYF. The CDR3 DNA reads TGCAGCGTTGTGGCGGGATCAGATACGCAGTATTTT. The V call is TRBV29-1, the J call TRBJ2-3, with D possibly matching TRBD2 (6 bases). Trimming stripped 4 bases from V and 4 bases from J, with 9 bases between. The germline CDR1 and CDR2 sequences are SQVTM and ANQGSEA. This CDR3 has 12 amino acids.

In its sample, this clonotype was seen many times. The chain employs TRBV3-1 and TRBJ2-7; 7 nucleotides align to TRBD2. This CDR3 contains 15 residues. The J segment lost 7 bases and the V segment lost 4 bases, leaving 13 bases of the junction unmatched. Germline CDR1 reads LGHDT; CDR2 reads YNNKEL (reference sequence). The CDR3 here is CASSPSRGRAREQYF. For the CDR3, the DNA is TGTGCCAGCAGCCCGAGTAGAGGGAGGGCCCGGGAGCAGTACTTC.

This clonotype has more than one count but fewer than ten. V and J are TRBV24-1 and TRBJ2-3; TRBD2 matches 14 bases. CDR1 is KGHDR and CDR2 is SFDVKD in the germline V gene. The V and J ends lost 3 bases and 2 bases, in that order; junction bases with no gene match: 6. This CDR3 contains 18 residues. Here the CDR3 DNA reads TGTGCCACCAGTGATCCCGGGACTAGCGGGGGCCTCACAGATACGCAGTATTTT. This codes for CATSDPGTSGGLTDTQYF.

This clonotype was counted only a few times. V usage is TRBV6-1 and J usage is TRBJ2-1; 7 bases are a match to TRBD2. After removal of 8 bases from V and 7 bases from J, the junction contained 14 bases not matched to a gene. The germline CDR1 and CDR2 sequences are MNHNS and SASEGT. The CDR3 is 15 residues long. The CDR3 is CASRPWGRVDNEQFF. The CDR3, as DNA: TGTGCCAGCCGACCTTGGGGGAGGGTCGATAATGAGCAGTTCTTC.

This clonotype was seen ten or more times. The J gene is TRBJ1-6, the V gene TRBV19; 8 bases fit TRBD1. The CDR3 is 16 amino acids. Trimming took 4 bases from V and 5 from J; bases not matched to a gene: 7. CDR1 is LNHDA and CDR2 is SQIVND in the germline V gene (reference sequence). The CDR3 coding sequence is TGTGCCAGTAGTAGACCGGGACAGGTCAATAATTCACCCCTCCACTTT. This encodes CASSRPGQVNNSPLHF.

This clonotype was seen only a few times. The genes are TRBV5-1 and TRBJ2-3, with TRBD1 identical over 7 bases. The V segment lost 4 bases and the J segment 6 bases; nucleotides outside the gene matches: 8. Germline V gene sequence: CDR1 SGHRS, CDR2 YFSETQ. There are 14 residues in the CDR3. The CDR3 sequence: CASSRAGGMDTQYF. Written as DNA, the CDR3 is TGCGCCAGCAGCAGAGCAGGGGGTATGGATACGCAGTATTTT.

This chain's CDR3 is CASSADRAGNTIYF. The CDR3 DNA reads TGTGCCAGCAGTGCGGACAGGGCGGGAAACACCATATATTTT. The rearrangement links TRBV6-1 to TRBJ1-3, with 8 nucleotides matching TRBD1. The length of the CDR3 is 14 residues. The junction had 3 bases not matched to a gene; V was cut back by 4 bases and J by 4 bases. CDR1 is MNHNS and CDR2 is SASEGT in the germline V gene.

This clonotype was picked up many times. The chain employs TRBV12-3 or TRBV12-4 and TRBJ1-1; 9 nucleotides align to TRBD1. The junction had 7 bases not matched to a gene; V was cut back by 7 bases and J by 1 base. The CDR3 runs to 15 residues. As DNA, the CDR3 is TGTGCCAGCACCCTCGGACAGGGGAGGAACACTGAAGCTTTCTTT. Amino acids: CASTLGQGRNTEAFF.

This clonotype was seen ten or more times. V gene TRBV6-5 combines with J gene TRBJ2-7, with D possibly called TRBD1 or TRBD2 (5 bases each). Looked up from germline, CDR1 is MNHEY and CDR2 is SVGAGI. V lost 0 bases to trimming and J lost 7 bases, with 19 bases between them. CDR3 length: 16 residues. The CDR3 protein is CASSYSSGQLRGEQYF. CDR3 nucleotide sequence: TGTGCCAGCAGTTACTCGTCGGGGCAGCTACGGGGTGAGCAGTACTTC.

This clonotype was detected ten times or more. The chain's CDR3 is CASSPGTEGEKLFF. The DNA for the CDR3 is TGTGCCAGCAGTCCCGGGACAGAAGGGGAAAAACTGTTTTTT. The J gene is TRBJ1-4, the V gene TRBV28; the match to TRBD1 covers 7 bases. After removal of 5 bases from V and 8 bases from J, the junction contained 8 bases not matched to a gene. The CDR3 is 14 amino acids. Germline V gene lookup returns CDR1 MDHEN and CDR2 SYDVKM.

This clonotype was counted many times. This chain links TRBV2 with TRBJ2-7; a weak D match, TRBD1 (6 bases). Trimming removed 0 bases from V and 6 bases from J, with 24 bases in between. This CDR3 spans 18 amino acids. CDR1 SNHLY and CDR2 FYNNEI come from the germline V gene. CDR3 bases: TGTGCCAGCAGTGAAGCGCTTGTTGGCTTAGCCAGGGGAGCCGAGCAGTACTTC. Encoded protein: CASSEALVGLARGAEQYF.

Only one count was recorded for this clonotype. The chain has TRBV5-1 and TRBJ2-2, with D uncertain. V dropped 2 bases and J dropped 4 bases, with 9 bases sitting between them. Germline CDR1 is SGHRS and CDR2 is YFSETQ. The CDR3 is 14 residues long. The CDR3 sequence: CASSFGQITGELFF. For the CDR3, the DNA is TGCGCCAGCAGCTTTGGCCAGATCACCGGGGAGCTGTTTTTT.

The CDR3 loop reads CAWSTTNTGELFF. CDR3 bases: TGTGCCTGGAGCACCACGAACACCGGGGAGCTGTTTTTT. The V call is TRBV30, the J call TRBJ2-2; D uncertain. The CDR3 is 13 amino acids. The V end was cut by 3 bases, the J end by 0 bases, with 5 bases between. Germline V gives CDR1 GTSNPN, CDR2 SVGIG (reference sequence).